The sample holds many counts of the clone carrying this T cell receptor beta chain. The sample originates from a study of T cells in Graves' hyperthyroidism and ophthalmopathy. TCR beta CDR3 sequences were amplified from RNA transcripts. HTBI primers drove first-round RT-PCR of the TCR CDR3. Via MiXCR, TCRdb re-called the multiplex PCR reads, giving one row per CDR3 protein. The sample has nearly 600,000 distinct CDR3 sequences, 11% to 15% seen once. Germline CDR1 is SGHTA and CDR2 is FQGNSA. This CDR3 comprises 13 residues. V was clipped by 8 bases and J by 3 bases, with 10 bases between them. The chain employs TRBV7-2 and TRBJ2-2; D is ambiguous. The sample was blood. The TCR sequence derives from a woman in her twenties or thirties with Graves' hyperthyroidism that later progressed to Graves' ophthalmopathy. The DNA for the CDR3 is TGTGCCAGCGCGAATTCATACACCGGGGAGCTGTTTTTT. It is translated as CASANSYTGELFF.